This T cell receptor (beta chain) was identified in a study of radiotherapy plus CTLA-4 blockade in lung cancer. Study outcomes and limitations: Blood-borne expansion of tumor-derived TCR clones followed radiotherapy plus ipilimumab.

People whose metastatic non-small-cell lung cancer was chemo-refractory got focal radiation along with CTLA-4 blockade by ipilimumab. This clone was seen a few times. Its antigen remains unknown. CDR3 size: 15 residues. With V trimmed by 5 bases and J by 4 bases, 6 bases remained unmatched. The germline V gene encodes CDR1 SGHNT and CDR2 YYREEE (reference sequence). The protocol was immunoSEQ multiplex PCR, while the TCRdb copy is restricted to in-frame clones and leaves out a portion. The table lists approximately 40,000 clones, around 85% of them singletons. Sequencing was performed on peripheral blood, taken from a patient treated with radiotherapy plus ipilimumab. The clonotype was recovered from a human donor with non-small cell lung cancer whose response to radiotherapy plus ipilimumab could not be evaluated. This chain joins TRBV5-4 and TRBJ1-4, with 9 positions matching TRBD1. CDR3 region: CASSSNRGLNEKLFF. In nucleotides, the CDR3 is TGTGCCAGCAGTTCAAACAGGGGGCTTAATGAAAAACTGTTTTTT.